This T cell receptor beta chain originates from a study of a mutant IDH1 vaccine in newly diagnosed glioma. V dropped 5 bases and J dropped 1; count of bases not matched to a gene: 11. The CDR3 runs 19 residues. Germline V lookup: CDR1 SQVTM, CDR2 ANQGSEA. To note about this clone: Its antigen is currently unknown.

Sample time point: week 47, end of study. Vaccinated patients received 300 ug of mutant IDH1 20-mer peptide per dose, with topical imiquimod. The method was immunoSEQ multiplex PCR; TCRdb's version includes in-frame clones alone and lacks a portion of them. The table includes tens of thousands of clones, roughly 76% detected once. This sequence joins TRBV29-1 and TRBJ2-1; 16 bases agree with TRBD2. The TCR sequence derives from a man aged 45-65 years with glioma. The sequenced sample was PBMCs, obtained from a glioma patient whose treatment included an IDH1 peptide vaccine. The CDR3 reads CSVPQEGLAGGWSYNEQFF. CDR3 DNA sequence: TGCAGCGTTCCTCAAGAGGGACTAGCGGGGGGGTGGTCCTACAATGAGCAGTTCTTC.